What follows are 21 T cell receptor beta chains derived from one specimen sequenced in a study of cytomegalovirus exposure and HLA in healthy donors. Primers for the PCR totalled 60 Vbeta and 13 Jbeta. Sequenced by immunoSEQ multiplex PCR; TCRdb stores in-frame clones only, minus some. In the table there are about 200,000 clones, approximately 70% of which are singletons. Sequencing was done on a sample of PBMCs. The receptors were sampled from a man in his forties or fifties in good health and CMV-seropositive.

V usage is TRBV11-2 and J usage is TRBJ2-5; tentatively, D is TRBD2 (5 bases). This CDR3 is 14 amino acids long. Looked up from germline, CDR1 is SGHAT and CDR2 is FQNNGV. Trimming removed 0 bases from V and 2 bases from J, with 7 bases in between. The CDR3 sequence is CASSLERTQETQYF. CDR3 nucleotides: TGTGCCAGCAGCTTAGAACGGACTCAAGAGACCCAGTACTTC.

The chain carries TRBV21-1 and TRBJ2-7; the tabulated D call, TRBD1, remains unverified against the DNA. TRBV21-1 is reported as a pseudogene. This CDR3 has 14 residues. The CDR3 spells CASRSGRGAYEQYF. CDR3 nucleotide sequence: TGTGCCAGCAGATCGGGCAGGGGCGCTTACGAGCAGTACTTC.

This chain joins TRBV27 and TRBJ2-1; 10 nucleotides agree with TRBD1. Looked up from germline, CDR1 is MNHEY and CDR2 is SMNVEV (reference sequence). Trimming at V came to 0 bases and at J to 7 bases, leaving 6 bases not matched to a gene. The CDR3 spans 16 residues. The CDR3 coding sequence is TGTGCCAGCAGTTTATCCCCTGGGACAGGGGCAAATGAGCAGTTCTTC. Its protein is CASSLSPGTGANEQFF.

The chain has TRBV14 and TRBJ1-2; TRBD1 matches 9 bases. V was pared by 2 bases and J by 7 bases, with 5 bases of the junction left unmatched. From germline, CDR1 is SGHDN and CDR2 FVKESK. This CDR3 spans 14 amino acids. CDR3 region: CASSQTGTGSGYTF. The CDR3 region has the DNA TGTGCCAGCAGCCAAACCGGGACAGGGAGTGGCTACACCTTC.

V and J are TRBV19 and TRBJ2-1, with 7 bases matching TRBD2. The CDR3 totals 16 residues. Per germline, CDR1 LNHDA and CDR2 SQIVND (reference sequence). V trimming: 3 bases; J trimming: 5 bases; junction bases outside the gene matches: 10. The CDR3 DNA is TGTGCCAGTAGTATCCCCACGGGCGGGGGACACAATGAGCAGTTCTTC. Its translation is CASSIPTGGGHNEQFF.

J is TRBJ2-5 and V is TRBV4-3; 9 bases fit TRBD2. Trimming at V came to 0 bases and at J to 5 bases, leaving 13 bases not matched to a gene. The CDR3 runs to 18 residues. The germline gives CDR1 LGHNA, CDR2 YSLEER. This CDR3 reads CASSQENGAGGPRETQYF. DNA of the CDR3: TGCGCCAGCAGCCAAGAGAACGGCGCGGGGGGGCCCAGGGAGACCCAGTACTTC.

The chain is built from TRBV7-9 and TRBJ2-5, with TRBD1 as a possible D gene (8 bases). The assigned J gene may be wrong: the sequence end matches TRBJ2-7 better. The CDR3 sequence is 14 residues long. Germline CDR1 reads SEHNR; CDR2 reads FQNEAQ (reference sequence). CDR3 loop: CASSSDRGGYEQYF. CDR3 nucleotide sequence: TGTGCCAGCAGCTCCGACAGGGGAGGGTACGAGCAGTACTTC.

The chain couples TRBV6-1 to TRBJ2-5, with D uncertain. The J call may be in error: the DNA end matches TRBJ2-7 better. The CDR3 is made up of 15 amino acids. The germline gives CDR1 MNHNS, CDR2 SASEGT. CDR3 loop: CASSEGPVGSYEQYF. The CDR3 coding sequence is TGTGCCAGCAGTGAAGGCCCAGTGGGCTCCTACGAGCAGTACTTC.

The chain carries TRBV10-3 and TRBJ2-2; unclear D gene. The V end was cut by 6 bases, the J end by 4 bases, with 9 bases between. The CDR3 extends over 13 amino acids. Germline V gene sequence: CDR1 ENHRY, CDR2 SYGVKD. CDR3 in DNA: TGTGCCATCAGCCCAACGGGCACCGGGGAGCTGTTTTTT. Translation gives CAISPTGTGELFF.

The V call is TRBV5-6, the J call TRBJ2-5; possibly TRBD1 for D (5 bases). This CDR3 is 17 amino acids long. The V end lost 0 bases, the J end lost 4 bases, and 19 bases lay between the germline ends. Germline V lookup: CDR1 SGHDT, CDR2 YYEEEE. CDR3 amino acids: CASSLGVGPPRGETQYF. CDR3 in DNA: TGTGCCAGCAGCTTGGGTGTCGGGCCACCAAGGGGAGAGACCCAGTACTTC.

The sample holds a few counts of this clone. V usage is TRBV5-1 and J usage is TRBJ2-3, with D maybe TRBD2 (6 bases). Trimming pared 4 bases from V and 0 bases from J, leaving 15 bases between. Germline V gene data show CDR1 as SGHRS and CDR2 as YFSETQ. The CDR3 runs to 16 residues. The DNA for the CDR3 is TGCGCCAGCAGCCTTATAGGGCGGGGCAGCACAGATACGCAGTATTTT. Amino acid sequence: CASSLIGRGSTDTQYF.

This clone was observed a few times. V is TRBV11-3 and J is TRBJ2-7, with a possible D match to TRBD1 (5 bases). V was pared by 4 bases and J by 2 bases, with 9 bases between. Germline V lookup: CDR1 SGHNT, CDR2 YENEEA. The CDR3 is 13 residues long. Here the CDR3 reads CASSSGITYEQYF. CDR3 DNA sequence: TGTGCCAGCAGCTCAGGGATTACCTACGAGCAGTACTTC.

The chain joins TRBV19 to TRBJ1-5, with TRBD1 identical over 7 bases. This CDR3 is built from 17 residues. The V gene's germline CDR1 is LNHDA and CDR2 SQIVND (reference sequence). Trimming took 5 bases from V and 0 from J; bases not matched to a gene: 10. CDR3 bases: TGTGCCAGTAGTGTACGACAGGGCACTAATAGCAATCAGCCCCAGCATTTT. Protein: CASSVRQGTNSNQPQHF.

This chain connects TRBV7-2 to TRBJ2-4; D may be TRBD1 (6 bases). The CDR3 has 14 residues. The germline CDR1 and CDR2 sequences are SGHTA and FQGNSA. V dropped 5 bases and J dropped 10 bases, with 18 bases sitting between them. Written as DNA, the CDR3 is TGTGCCAGCAGCCCTCGGACAGTCAGAAGTATTCAGTACTTC. It codes for CASSPRTVRSIQYF. Looking up the rest from reference TRBV7-2 and TRBJ2-4 gives the full variable domain: GAGVSQSPSNKVTEKGKDVELRCDPISGHTALYWYRQSLGQGLEFLIYFQGNSAPDKSGLPSDRFSAERTGGSVSTLTIQRTQQEDSAVYLCASSPRTVRSIQYFGAGTRLSVL.

Written as DNA, the CDR3 is TGTGCCAGCAGTCCAATTCAGGGGCGGCAGCCCCAGCATTTT. It encodes CASSPIQGRQPQHF. The genes are TRBV28 and TRBJ1-5, with a tentative D call TRBD1 (6 bases). The V end was cut by 5 bases, the J end by 7 bases, with 15 bases between. The CDR3 spans 14 residues. Germline V gene data show CDR1 as MDHEN and CDR2 as SYDVKM. Full variable domain (rest looked up from reference TRBV28 and TRBJ1-5): DVKVTQSSRYLVKRTGEKVFLECVQDMDHENMFWYRQDPGLGLRLIYFSYDVKMKEKGDIPEGYSVSREKKERFSLILESASTNQTSMYLCASSPIQGRQPQHFGDGTRLSIL.

This clone was seen only a few times. The chain employs TRBV5-1 and TRBJ1-6; D might be TRBD1 (6 bases). Trimming removed 1 base at V and 7 bases at J, with 9 bases between. This CDR3 is 14 amino acids long. Germline loops: CDR1 SGHRS, CDR2 YFSETQ. The CDR3: CASSLQGNNSPLHF. CDR3 nucleotides: TGCGCCAGCAGCTTGCAGGGGAACAATTCACCCCTCCACTTT.

This clone was counted between two and nine times. This chain connects TRBV14 to TRBJ2-5; TRBD1 aligns across 11 bases. Germline V gene sequence: CDR1 SGHDN, CDR2 FVKESK. Losses at the gene ends were 2 bases for V and 3 bases for J; bases not matched to a gene: 2. This CDR3 comprises 15 residues. The CDR3 DNA reads as TGTGCCAGCAGCCAATGGACAGGGGGCGAAGAGACCCAGTACTTC. This gives the protein CASSQWTGGEETQYF.

This clone has more than one count but fewer than ten. The rearrangement uses TRBV2 and TRBJ1-2; TRBD1 matches 8 bases. J was trimmed by 13 bases and V by 10 bases; bases with no gene match: 14. Germline V CDR1 and CDR2: SNHLY, FYNNEI. CDR3 length equals 12 residues. The DNA of the CDR3 is TGTGCCACTATGACAGGGGTTCTATTCTCCACCTTC. It encodes CATMTGVLFSTF.

The chain is built from TRBV29-1 and TRBJ2-2; weak D call: TRBD1 (6 bases). Germline-derived CDR1 and CDR2 are SQVTM and ANQGSEA. Trimming pared 2 bases from V and 0 bases from J, leaving 10 bases between. CDR3 size: 15 residues. In nucleotides, the CDR3 is TGCAGCGTTGAACTGGACAGAACGAACACCGGGGAGCTGTTTTTT. This translates into CSVELDRTNTGELFF.

With regard to this clone: Other DNA sequences in this specimen translate into the identical CDR3. The V gene is TRBV6-5, the J gene TRBJ1-1, with D hard to call. The length of the CDR3 is 14 residues. CDR1 is MNHEY, CDR2 SVGAGI, per germline. V lost 2 bases, J lost 1 base, and 8 bases lay in between. CDR3 sequence (DNA): TGTGCCAGCAGTTACCGCCGACAGAACACTGAAGCTTTCTTT. Protein sequence: CASSYRRQNTEAFF.

The V call is TRBV11-2, the J call TRBJ2-3; 10 nucleotides align to TRBD1. Germline values: CDR1 SGHAT, CDR2 FQNNGV. Trimming cost V 5 bases and J 1 base; bases outside gene matches: 6. The CDR3 is 16 amino acids. CDR3 loop: CASSPRQGARTDTQYF. In DNA form, the CDR3 reads TGTGCCAGCAGCCCCCGACAGGGGGCTCGCACAGATACGCAGTATTTT.